One sample yielded the 30 T cell receptor beta chains listed below, sequenced in a study of CD8 T cells in ankylosing spondylitis. Study-level findings and limits: For ankylosing spondylitis blood, a TCR beta motif of several highly homologous variants appeared characteristic.

Via MiXCR, TCRdb re-called the 5' RACE reads, giving one row per CDR3 protein. The data show some 130,000 distinct CDR3 sequences, 15% to 20% seen once. These TCRs are of unknown antigen specificity. The sample taken for sequencing was blood, either unsorted or a sorted T cell fraction (not recorded which). These receptors all stem from a male donor with ankylosing spondylitis.

This clonotype was recorded at least ten times. The rearrangement uses TRBV29-1 and TRBJ2-3; a weak D match, TRBD2 (5 bases). The germline gives CDR1 SQVTM, CDR2 ANQGSEA. V gave up 7 bases and J gave up 1 base, with 18 bases separating them. The CDR3 is made up of 15 amino acids. For the CDR3, the DNA is TGCAGCGGGGAACGACTGGAGGATGGCACAGATACGCAGTATTTT. This translates into CSGERLEDGTDTQYF.

V usage is TRBV6-1 and J usage is TRBJ1-5; D remains unclear. This CDR3 has 13 residues. Germline V CDR1 and CDR2: MNHNS, SASEGT. The V and J ends lost 8 bases and 2 bases respectively, with 10 bases between them. CDR3 nucleotides: TGTGCCAGCCAGGCTCCCGGCAATCAGCCCCAGCATTTT. It codes for CASQAPGNQPQHF.

This clonotype was counted a few times. This rearrangement joins TRBV20-1 to TRBJ2-5, with 7 bases lining up with TRBD2. V shed 5 bases and J 3 bases; nucleotides not matched to a gene: 12. CDR3 length: 15 residues. Germline assignment: CDR1 DFQATT and CDR2 SNEGSKA (reference sequence). The CDR3 region is CSADTHGLEKETQYF. In nucleotides, the CDR3 is TGCAGTGCTGACACGCACGGACTAGAAAAAGAGACCCAGTACTTC.

The chain carries TRBV2 and TRBJ2-7; D could derive from TRBD1 or TRBD2 (5 bases each). Germline V gives CDR1 SNHLY, CDR2 FYNNEI. V was clipped by 5 bases and J by 5 bases, with 13 bases between them. This CDR3 contains 13 residues. The CDR3 DNA is TGTGCCAGCAGTCCCCCGGGACGAAACGAGCAGTACTTC. Its protein is CASSPPGRNEQYF. The full variable domain, in which reference TRBV2 and TRBJ2-7 provide the parts outside the CDR3, is EPEVTQTPSHQVTQMGQEVILRCVPISNHLYFYWYRQILGQKVEFLVSFYNNEISEKSEIFDDQFSVERPDGSNFTLKIRSTKLEDSAMYFCASSPPGRNEQYFGPGTRLTVT.

The genes are TRBV27 and TRBJ2-1, with 8 positions matching TRBD2. The germline CDR1 and CDR2 sequences are MNHEY and SMNVEV (reference sequence). The CDR3 is 15 amino acids. V lost 6 bases and J lost 0; bases outside the gene matches: 4. The CDR3 loop reads CASREGTSSYNEQFF. The CDR3 region has the DNA TGTGCCAGCAGGGAAGGGACTAGCTCCTACAATGAGCAGTTCTTC.

This clonotype appeared a few times. This chain's CDR3 is CASSLVRGAEVYEQYF. As DNA, the CDR3 is TGTGCCAGCAGCTTGGTACGTGGGGCGGAGGTCTACGAGCAGTACTTC. V and J are TRBV5-6 and TRBJ2-7; D may be TRBD1 or TRBD2 (5 bases each). The CDR3 length is 16 residues. CDR1 and CDR2 (germline): SGHDT, YYEEEE. With 0 bases removed from V and 3 bases from J, the gap between germline ends came to 16 bases.

The chain combines TRBV4-1 with TRBJ1-4; the D gene is possibly TRBD1 (5 bases). V shed 8 bases and J shed 4 bases, with 11 bases lying between them. Germline V CDR1 and CDR2: MGHRA, YSYEKL. The CDR3 has 13 amino acids. The CDR3 loop is CASGVGGNEKLFF. The CDR3 DNA sequence: TGCGCCAGCGGGGTGGGGGGTAATGAAAAACTGTTTTTT.

This clonotype was seen ten or more times. The chain is built from TRBV27 and TRBJ1-2; TRBD1 matches 7 bases. With 5 bases clipped from V and 5 bases from J, the junction kept 8 bases outside the gene matches. The CDR3 spans 14 residues. The germline V gene has CDR1 MNHEY and CDR2 SMNVEV (reference sequence). The DNA for the CDR3 is TGTGCCAGCAGTGTAGGACAGGACTCTTATGGCTACACCTTC. Translation gives CASSVGQDSYGYTF.

V and J are TRBV20-1 and TRBJ1-2; possible D gene TRBD1, 5 bases. V lost 1 base and J 1 base, leaving 7 bases between the germline ends. Per the germline V gene, CDR1 is DFQATT and CDR2 is SNEGSKA (reference sequence). This CDR3 has 13 amino acids. In DNA form, the CDR3 reads TGCAGTGCTAGAGGGACACATAACTATGGCTACACCTTC. Amino acids: CSARGTHNYGYTF.

This clonotype turned up a few times. This chain uses TRBV4-1 with TRBJ1-1; D is perhaps TRBD1 (5 bases). V was shortened by 0 bases and J by 5 bases, with 16 bases between the two germline ends. The germline V gene has CDR1 MGHRA and CDR2 YSYEKL. The CDR3 sequence is 16 residues long. The DNA of the CDR3 is TGCGCCAGCAGCCAAGATGGACTGGGGGTTGGGACTGAAGCTTTCTTT. Translating gives CASSQDGLGVGTEAFF.

The rearrangement links TRBV28 to TRBJ1-2; D perhaps matches TRBD1 (6 bases). The V and J ends lost 6 bases and 7 bases respectively, with 15 bases between them. The germline V gene encodes CDR1 MDHEN and CDR2 SYDVKM. The CDR3 sequence is 13 residues long. The chain's CDR3 is CASRQTGLAGYTF. The CDR3 DNA sequence: TGTGCCAGCAGGCAGACAGGTCTCGCTGGCTACACCTTC.

This clonotype was found a few times. J is TRBJ2-7 and V is TRBV25-1, with 9 nucleotides matching TRBD1. V gave up 6 bases and J gave up 3 bases; unmatched junction bases: 6. This CDR3 is built from 14 residues. Germline V gives CDR1 MGHDK, CDR2 SYGVNS. CDR3: CASRNPGQGYEQYF. The CDR3 nucleotides read TGTGCCAGCAGAAATCCGGGACAGGGCTACGAGCAGTACTTC.

There are a few counts of this clonotype. The rearrangement uses TRBV3-1 and TRBJ2-7; tentatively, D is TRBD1 (8 bases). Germline CDR1 is LGHDT and CDR2 is YNNKEL (reference sequence). The CDR3 extends over 16 amino acids. The germline V and J ends were trimmed by 1 base and 7 bases, with 20 bases remaining between them. As DNA, the CDR3 is TGTGCCAGCAGCCAAGGGACAGGGTCCTGGACTAGTGAGCAGTACTTC. Amino acids: CASSQGTGSWTSEQYF.

This clonotype was seen a handful of times. The DNA of the CDR3 is TGTGCCACCAGTGATTTGTACGGTGGCACCATATATTTT. This gives the protein CATSDLYGGTIYF. The chain links TRBV24-1 to TRBJ1-3; D ambiguous. The CDR3 sequence is 13 residues long. Per germline, CDR1 KGHDR and CDR2 SFDVKD. V shed 0 bases and J shed 9 bases, with 8 bases lying between them.

This clonotype was observed a few times. Here the CDR3 reads CASSGLRLAENNEQFF. For the CDR3, the DNA is TGTGCCAGCAGCGGTCTCCGGCTAGCGGAAAACAATGAGCAGTTCTTC. V usage is TRBV7-8 and J usage is TRBJ2-1, with 7 positions matching TRBD2. V lost 5 bases, J lost 5 bases, and 12 bases stayed unmatched. The CDR3 totals 16 residues. Looked up from germline, CDR1 is SGHVS and CDR2 is FQNEAQ.

This clonotype has only a few counts. J is TRBJ2-1 and V is TRBV9; maybe TRBD2 (5 bases). The CDR3 length is 13 residues. The germline V gene has CDR1 SGDLS and CDR2 YYNGEE. Trimming cost V 1 base and J 10 bases, with 12 bases left between them. The CDR3 protein is CASSVTSQGEQFF. The CDR3 coding sequence is TGTGCCAGCAGCGTAACTAGTCAAGGGGAGCAGTTCTTC. The full variable domain, completed using reference TRBV9 and TRBJ2-1, is DSGVTQTPKHLITATGQRVTLRCSPRSGDLSVYWYQQSLDQGLQFLIQYYNGEERAKGNILERFSAQQFPDLHSELNLSSLELGDSALYFCASSVTSQGEQFFGPGTRLTVL.

The chain uses TRBV12-3 or TRBV12-4 and TRBJ1-3; D gene ambiguous. The CDR3 extends over 14 amino acids. Deletions cut 4 bases from V and 0 bases from J, with 7 bases between. The CDR3 sequence: CASSSHHSGNTIYF. Here the CDR3 DNA reads TGTGCCAGCAGTTCTCATCACTCTGGAAACACCATATATTTT.

DNA of the CDR3: TGTGCCAGCAGCTCGAGCTACCCTGGCAATCAGCCCCAGCATTTT. As protein: CASSSSYPGNQPQHF. The chain couples TRBV7-9 to TRBJ1-5; the D is unclear. The CDR3 consists of 15 residues. Between the trimmed V and J ends, which lost 4 bases and 2 bases, there was a span of 12 bases. CDR1 and CDR2 from the germline V gene are SEHNR and FQNEAQ (reference sequence).

Only a few counts were recorded for this clonotype. The V call is TRBV6-1, the J call TRBJ1-1; D is ambiguous. V was pared by 2 bases and J by 14 bases, with 21 bases between. The CDR3 length is 14 residues. Per germline, CDR1 MNHNS and CDR2 SASEGT. The CDR3 nucleotides are TGTGCCAGCAGTGAATTGAGCGACAACGTGGGCCAATTCTTT. Its protein is CASSELSDNVGQFF.

The chain employs TRBV29-1 and TRBJ2-7; D possibly corresponds to TRBD1 (5 bases). CDR3 length: 14 residues. Trimming shortened V by 4 bases and J by 0 bases, and 13 bases separated the two germline ends. CDR1 is SQVTM, CDR2 ANQGSEA, per germline. The CDR3: CSVGRQRSSYEQYF. The CDR3 DNA is TGCAGCGTTGGTCGACAGCGAAGCTCCTACGAGCAGTACTTC.

This chain joins TRBV27 and TRBJ2-7, with D possibly TRBD2 on 6 matching bases. From germline, CDR1 is MNHEY and CDR2 SMNVEV (reference sequence). The CDR3 extends over 13 amino acids. Trimming left V 6 bases short and J 4 bases short, with 13 bases between. The CDR3 sequence: CASRGGDLYEQYF. CDR3 sequence (DNA): TGTGCCAGCAGAGGCGGGGACTTATACGAGCAGTACTTC.

This sequence joins TRBV7-9 and TRBJ1-4, with 10 positions matching TRBD1. V lost 5 bases to trimming and J lost 8 bases; unmatched junction nucleotides: 8. CDR3 length equals 15 residues. Looked up from germline, CDR1 is SEHNR and CDR2 is FQNEAQ (reference sequence). CDR3 sequence reads: CASSRQGALGEKLFF. CDR3 nucleotides: TGTGCCAGCAGCCGACAGGGGGCGCTTGGGGAAAAACTGTTTTTT.

This clonotype was seen only a few times. The chain has TRBV3-1 and TRBJ2-3; 12 nucleotides align to TRBD2. The germline V gene encodes CDR1 LGHDT and CDR2 YNNKEL (reference sequence). This CDR3 contains 16 residues. Trimming cost V 2 bases and J 4 bases; bases outside gene matches: 4. The CDR3 sequence: CASSQLAGGPADTQYF. CDR3 nucleotide sequence: TGTGCCAGCAGCCAACTAGCGGGAGGGCCGGCAGATACGCAGTATTTT.

The rearrangement joins TRBV14 to TRBJ2-1; unclear D gene. The CDR3 runs to 17 residues. V lost 0 bases to trimming and J lost 8 bases, with 20 bases between them. From germline, CDR1 is SGHDN and CDR2 FVKESK. CDR3 sequence: CASSQEEIALPLHEQFF. CDR3 bases: TGTGCCAGCAGCCAAGAGGAAATTGCACTTCCCTTACATGAGCAGTTCTTC.

The chain links TRBV5-1 to TRBJ2-1, with D possibly matching TRBD2 (6 bases). Looked up from germline, CDR1 is SGHRS and CDR2 is YFSETQ. Trimming pared 4 bases from V and 5 bases from J, leaving 13 bases between. This CDR3 spans 14 amino acids. CDR3 in amino acids: CASSPYRRDNEQFF. CDR3 coding DNA: TGCGCCAGCAGCCCGTACCGGAGGGACAATGAGCAGTTCTTC.

This clonotype has a handful of counts. Without the conserved terminal phenylalanine or tryptophan, this CDR3 likely stems from a read error. The chain is built from TRBV24-1 and TRBJ2-1; 11 nucleotides align to TRBD2. V shed 4 bases, J shed 6 bases, and the junction held 10 bases outside the gene matches. Germline CDR1 KGHDR, CDR2 SFDVKD. The CDR3 sequence is 17 residues long. CDR3 loop: CATSESSGRSTSNEQFL. The CDR3 bases are TGTGCCACCAGTGAGTCTAGCGGGAGGTCTACATCCAATGAGCAGTTCCTC.

This chain joins TRBV14 and TRBJ1-6; 7 bases agree with TRBD1. Germline V gives CDR1 SGHDN, CDR2 FVKESK. The CDR3 consists of 13 residues. The V and J ends lost 8 bases and 7 bases, in that order; junction bases with no gene match: 5. Here the CDR3 DNA reads TGTGCCAGCCAGACAGGGCCCAATTCACCCCTCCACTTT. Translation gives CASQTGPNSPLHF.

There are a few counts of this clonotype. DNA of the CDR3: TGTGCCAGCAGTTTTTCAGGGGGTGGCACCGGGGAGCTGTTTTTT. Amino acids: CASSFSGGGTGELFF. The J gene is TRBJ2-2, the V gene TRBV12-3 or TRBV12-4, with 7 bases matching TRBD1. This CDR3 is 15 amino acids long. Trimming cost V 3 bases and J 4 bases; bases outside gene matches: 5.

V gene TRBV7-9 combines with J gene TRBJ2-2, with 7 bases matching TRBD2. V gave up 6 bases and J gave up 6 bases; unmatched junction bases: 16. Germline-derived CDR1 and CDR2 are SEHNR and FQNEAQ (reference sequence). The CDR3 runs to 17 residues. CDR3 amino acids: CASRPPGLEEGAGELFF. The CDR3, as DNA: TGTGCCAGCAGGCCACCCGGACTAGAGGAAGGGGCCGGGGAGCTGTTTTTT. Drawing the rest from reference TRBV7-9 and TRBJ2-2, the complete variable domain is DTGVSQNPRHKITKRGQNVTFRCDPISEHNRLYWYRQTLGQGPEFLTYFQNEAQLEKSRLLSDRFSAERPKGSFSTLEIQRTEQGDSAMYLCASRPPGLEEGAGELFFGEGSRLTVL.

The rearrangement links TRBV20-1 to TRBJ2-1, with 10 positions matching TRBD2. Germline CDR1 and CDR2: DFQATT and SNEGSKA (reference sequence). The CDR3 has 18 residues. The J segment lost 4 bases and the V segment lost 0 bases, leaving 12 bases of the junction unmatched. CDR3 sequence: CSARDGRSAGGTYNEQFF. CDR3 nucleotides: TGCAGTGCTAGAGATGGTCGCTCAGCGGGAGGGACGTACAATGAGCAGTTCTTC.